The source of this T cell receptor beta chain is a study of shared clonotypes between healthy human individuals. Overall study findings and caveats: Approximately 5.1% was the fraction of naive CD4 clonotypes found shared across four donors. Lower generation probabilities were found for non-shared clonotypes than for those shared by all four donors.

On this clone: Its antigen remains unknown.

CD45RO+ cells joined CCR7-negative CD45RA+ TemRA cells to form CD8 memory. Researchers divided each subset's genomic DNA evenly across several immunoSEQ plates. Produced via immunoSEQ multiplex PCR; TCRdb's table is partial and in-frame only. This sample has about 690,000 clones; roughly 91% occur once, and the top ten carry roughly 36%. The CDR3 length is 13 residues. CDR1 PRHDT and CDR2 FYEKMQ come from the germline V gene (reference sequence). V was shortened by 5 bases and J by 5 bases, with 12 bases between the two germline ends. The receptor comes from a man between 18 and 29 years old in good health. Some clones in this sample may be carry-over from other donors' samples. Sequencing was performed on memory CD8+ T cells from PBMCs. Subset denoted: CD45RO+ cells pooled with CCR7-negative TemRA cells. The J gene is TRBJ1-1, the V gene TRBV13, with D perhaps matching TRBD1 (5 bases). The CDR3 nucleotides are TGTGCCAGCAGCGACTCAGGGTCAACTGAAGCTTTCTTT. This codes for CASSDSGSTEAFF.